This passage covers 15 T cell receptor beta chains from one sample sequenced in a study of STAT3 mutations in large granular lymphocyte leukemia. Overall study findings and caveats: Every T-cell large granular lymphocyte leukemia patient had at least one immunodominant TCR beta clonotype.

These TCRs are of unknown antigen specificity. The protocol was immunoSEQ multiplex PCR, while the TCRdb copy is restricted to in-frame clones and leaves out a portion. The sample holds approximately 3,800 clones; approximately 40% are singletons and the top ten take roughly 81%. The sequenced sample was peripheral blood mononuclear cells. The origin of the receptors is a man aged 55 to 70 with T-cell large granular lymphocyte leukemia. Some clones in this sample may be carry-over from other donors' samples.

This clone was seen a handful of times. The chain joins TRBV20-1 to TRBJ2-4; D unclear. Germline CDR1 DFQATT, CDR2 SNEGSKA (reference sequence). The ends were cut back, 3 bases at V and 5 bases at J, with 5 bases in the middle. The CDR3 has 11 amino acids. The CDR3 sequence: CSASHQNIQYF. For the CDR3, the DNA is TGCAGTGCTAGTCATCAAAACATTCAGTACTTC.

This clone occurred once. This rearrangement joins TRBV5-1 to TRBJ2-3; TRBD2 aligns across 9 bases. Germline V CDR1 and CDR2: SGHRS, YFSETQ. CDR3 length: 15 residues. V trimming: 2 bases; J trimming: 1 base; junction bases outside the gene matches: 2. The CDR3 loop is CASSFRTSGTDTQYF. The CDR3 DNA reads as TGCGCCAGCAGCTTCAGGACTAGCGGCACAGATACGCAGTATTTT.

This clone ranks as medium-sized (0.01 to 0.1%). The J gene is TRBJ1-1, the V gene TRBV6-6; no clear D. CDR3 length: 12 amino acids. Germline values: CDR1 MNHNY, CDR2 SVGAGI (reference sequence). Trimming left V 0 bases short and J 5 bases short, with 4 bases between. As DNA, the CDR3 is TGTGCCAGCAGTTACTCGTTGACTGAAGCTTTCTTT. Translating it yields CASSYSLTEAFF.

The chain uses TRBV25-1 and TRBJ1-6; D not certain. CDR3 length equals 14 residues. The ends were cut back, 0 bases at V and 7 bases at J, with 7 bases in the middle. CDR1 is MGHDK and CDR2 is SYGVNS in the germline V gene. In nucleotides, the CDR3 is TGTGCCAGCAGTGAATATAGGGAGAATTCACCCCTCCACTTT. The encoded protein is CASSEYRENSPLHF.

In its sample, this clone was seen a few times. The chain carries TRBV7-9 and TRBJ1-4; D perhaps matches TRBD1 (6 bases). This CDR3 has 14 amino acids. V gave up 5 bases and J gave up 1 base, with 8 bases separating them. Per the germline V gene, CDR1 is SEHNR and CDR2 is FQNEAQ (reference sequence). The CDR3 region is CASSLGGTNEKLFF. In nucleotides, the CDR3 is TGTGCCAGCAGCCTAGGGGGAACTAATGAAAAACTGTTTTTT.

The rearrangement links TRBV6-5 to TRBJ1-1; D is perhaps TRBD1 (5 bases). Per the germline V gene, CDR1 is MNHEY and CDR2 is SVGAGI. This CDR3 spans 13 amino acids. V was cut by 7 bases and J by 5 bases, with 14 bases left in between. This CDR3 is CASNRDRRTEAFF. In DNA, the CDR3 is TGTGCCAGCAACCGAGACAGACGTACTGAAGCTTTCTTT.

CDR3 amino acids: CAGRRGQVEKLFF. The CDR3 coding sequence is TGTGCCGGACGCAGGGGGCAGGTTGAAAAACTGTTTTTT. The rearrangement uses TRBV30 and TRBJ1-4; 8 bases fit TRBD1. The V gene's germline CDR1 is GTSNPN and CDR2 SVGIG (reference sequence). There are 13 residues in the CDR3. The V and J ends lost 8 bases and 7 bases, in that order; junction bases with no gene match: 9.

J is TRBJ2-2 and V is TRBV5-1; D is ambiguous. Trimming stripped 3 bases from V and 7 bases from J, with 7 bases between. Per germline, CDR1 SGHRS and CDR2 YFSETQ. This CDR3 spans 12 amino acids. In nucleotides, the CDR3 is TGCGCCAGCAGCTCCCAGGTCGGGGAGCTGTTTTTT. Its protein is CASSSQVGELFF.

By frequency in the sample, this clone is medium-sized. CDR3: CASSFGGEQYV. CDR3 sequence (DNA): TGTGCCAGCAGCTTCGGTGGCGAGCAGTACGTC. The chain is built from TRBV5-4 and TRBJ2-7; no reliable D call. The CDR3 consists of 11 residues. V lost 2 bases to trimming and J lost 6 bases, with 6 bases between them. Germline V gives CDR1 SGHNT, CDR2 YYREEE (reference sequence).

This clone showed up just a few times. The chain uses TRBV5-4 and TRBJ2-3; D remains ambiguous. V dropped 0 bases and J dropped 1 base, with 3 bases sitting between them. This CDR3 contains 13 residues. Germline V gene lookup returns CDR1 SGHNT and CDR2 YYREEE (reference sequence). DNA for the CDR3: TGTGCCAGCAGCTTGGGGGGCACAGATACGCAGTATTTT. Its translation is CASSLGGTDTQYF. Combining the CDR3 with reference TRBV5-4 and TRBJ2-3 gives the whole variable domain ETGVTQSPTHLIKTRGQQVTLRCSSQSGHNTVSWYQQALGQGPQFIFQYYREEENGRGNFPPRFSGLQFPNYSSELNVNALELDDSALYLCASSLGGTDTQYFGPGTRLTVL.

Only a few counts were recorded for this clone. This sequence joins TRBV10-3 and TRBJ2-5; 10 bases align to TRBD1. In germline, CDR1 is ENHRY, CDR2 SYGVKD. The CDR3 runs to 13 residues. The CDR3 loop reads CACRDRGQETQYF. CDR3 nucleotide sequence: TGTGCATGCCGGGACAGGGGACAAGAGACCCAGTACTTC.

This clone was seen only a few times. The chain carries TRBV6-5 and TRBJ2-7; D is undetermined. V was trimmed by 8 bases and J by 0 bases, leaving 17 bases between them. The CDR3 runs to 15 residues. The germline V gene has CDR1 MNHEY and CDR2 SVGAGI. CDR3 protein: CASAPTPLSSYEQYF. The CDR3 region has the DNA TGTGCCAGCGCCCCGACCCCGCTGAGCTCCTACGAGCAGTACTTC.

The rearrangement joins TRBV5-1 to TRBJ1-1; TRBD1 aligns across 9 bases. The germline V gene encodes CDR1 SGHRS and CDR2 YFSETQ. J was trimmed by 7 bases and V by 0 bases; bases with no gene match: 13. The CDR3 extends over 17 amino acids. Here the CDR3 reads CASSLAPFGTGQFEAFF. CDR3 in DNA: TGCGCCAGCAGCTTGGCTCCTTTCGGGACAGGGCAATTTGAAGCTTTCTTT.

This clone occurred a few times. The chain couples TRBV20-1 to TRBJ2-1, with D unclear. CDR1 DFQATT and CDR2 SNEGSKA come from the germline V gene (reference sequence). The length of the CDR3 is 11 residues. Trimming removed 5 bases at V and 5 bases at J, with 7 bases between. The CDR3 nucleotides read TGCAGTGCTTACCCAAACAATGAGCAGTTCTTC. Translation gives CSAYPNNEQFF.

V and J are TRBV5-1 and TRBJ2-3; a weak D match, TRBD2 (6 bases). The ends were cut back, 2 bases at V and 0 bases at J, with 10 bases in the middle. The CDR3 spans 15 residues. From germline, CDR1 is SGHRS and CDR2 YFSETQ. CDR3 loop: CASSLFGGSTDTQYF. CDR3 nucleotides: TGCGCCAGCAGCTTATTCGGGGGTAGCACAGATACGCAGTATTTT.